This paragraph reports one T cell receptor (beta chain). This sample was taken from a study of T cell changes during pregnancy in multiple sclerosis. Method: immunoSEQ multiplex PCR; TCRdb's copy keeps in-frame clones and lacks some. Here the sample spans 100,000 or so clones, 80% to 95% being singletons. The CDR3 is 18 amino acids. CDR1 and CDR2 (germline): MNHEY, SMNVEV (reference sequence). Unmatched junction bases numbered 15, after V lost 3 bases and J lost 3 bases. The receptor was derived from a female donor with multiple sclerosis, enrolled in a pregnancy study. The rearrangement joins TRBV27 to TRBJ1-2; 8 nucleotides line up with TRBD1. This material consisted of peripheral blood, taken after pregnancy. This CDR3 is CASSFGSRGRPGDYGYTF. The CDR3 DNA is TGTGCCAGCAGTTTTGGGTCCAGGGGGCGCCCCGGAGACTATGGCTACACCTTC.